Included here is one T cell receptor beta chain sequence, with context. Trimming left V 4 bases short and J 5 bases short, with 8 bases between. Per germline, CDR1 DFQATT and CDR2 SNEGSKA (reference sequence). The CDR3 is made up of 11 amino acids. Repertoires were generated with immunoSEQ multiplex PCR, while TCRdb's copy carries only in-frame clones and drops some. The table includes 200,000 to 250,000 clones, around 90% detected once. These data come from a study of blood T cell repertoires in COVID-19. This TCR derives from a man between 18 and 29 years old with acute COVID-19. V is TRBV20-1 and J is TRBJ1-2; possible D gene TRBD1, 6 bases. The sample consisted of PBMCs or T cells enriched from blood (not recorded which). The CDR3 protein is CSAMTGYGYTF. The DNA for the CDR3 is TGCAGTGCTATGACAGGATATGGCTACACCTTC.